Listed here are 8 T cell receptor beta chains from one sample, sequenced in a study of shared clonotypes between healthy human individuals. The method was immunoSEQ multiplex PCR; TCRdb's version includes in-frame clones alone and lacks a portion of them. Found here are about 480,000 clones, roughly 79% of them singletons; the top ten hold roughly an eighth. Specimen: PBMCs. These receptors were collected from a woman in her 40s in good health. Some clones in this sample may be carry-over from other donors' samples.

The chain links TRBV7-2 to TRBJ2-3, with 7 bases matching TRBD2. This CDR3 comprises 16 residues. V was pared by 5 bases and J by 0 bases, with 8 bases of the junction left unmatched. Germline V gene data show CDR1 as SGHTA and CDR2 as FQGNSA. In nucleotides, the CDR3 is TGTGCCAGCAGCGAGCTAGCGGTTACCAGCACAGATACGCAGTATTTT. It translates to CASSELAVTSTDTQYF.

The chain joins TRBV19 to TRBJ2-3; D may match TRBD1 or TRBD2 (5 bases each). The V gene's germline CDR1 is LNHDA and CDR2 SQIVND (reference sequence). CDR3 size: 13 residues. V shed 3 bases and J shed 8 bases, with 12 bases lying between them. CDR3 coding DNA: TGTGCCAGTAGTATGACGGGGCGGAGTACGCAGTATTTT. Its translation: CASSMTGRSTQYF.

This clone has only one observation. The J gene is TRBJ2-3, the V gene TRBV7-8, with 8 bases fitting TRBD2. The CDR3 covers 14 residues. Trimming removed 5 bases from V and 6 bases from J; junction bases left unmatched: 7. Germline CDR1 reads SGHVS; CDR2 reads FQNEAQ. DNA of the CDR3: TGTGCCAGCAGCGCGGGACTAGACACCGATACGCAGTATTTT. Protein product: CASSAGLDTDTQYF.

This clone was recorded only once. The V gene is TRBV4-1, the J gene TRBJ1-2; D remains ambiguous. CDR3 size: 14 residues. From germline, CDR1 is MGHRA and CDR2 YSYEKL. V lost 3 bases and J lost 1, with 9 bases in between. CDR3 sequence: CASSQTQLNYGYTF. The CDR3 region has the DNA TGCGCCAGCAGCCAGACGCAGCTTAACTATGGCTACACCTTC.

V and J are TRBV25-1 and TRBJ1-2; 8 bases are shared with TRBD1. CDR1 and CDR2 (germline): MGHDK, SYGVNS. The V segment lost 4 bases and the J segment 5 bases; nucleotides outside the gene matches: 3. The CDR3 runs to 13 residues. The chain's CDR3 is CASSGQGWYGYTF. In nucleotides, the CDR3 is TGTGCCAGCAGTGGACAGGGGTGGTATGGCTACACCTTC.

Turning to this clone: Other DNA sequences in the sample encode the same CDR3. The V gene is TRBV15, the J gene TRBJ2-3; the D gene is possibly TRBD2 (6 bases). Trimming pared 1 base from V and 6 bases from J, leaving 11 bases between. The length of the CDR3 is 14 residues. Germline values: CDR1 LNHNV, CDR2 YYDKDF (reference sequence). CDR3 sequence reads: CATSRGGDADTQYF. For the CDR3, the DNA is TGTGCCACCAGCAGAGGGGGGGACGCGGATACGCAGTATTTT.

In the case of this clone: The same CDR3 can be traced to other DNA sequences in this sample. The chain joins TRBV19 to TRBJ2-5; D possibly corresponds to TRBD1 (5 bases). The CDR3 is 13 amino acids. The V gene's germline CDR1 is LNHDA and CDR2 SQIVND (reference sequence). Trimming stripped 3 bases from V and 5 bases from J, with 10 bases between. The CDR3 spells CASSIRRAETQYF. The CDR3 region has the DNA TGTGCCAGTAGTATTCGCAGGGCGGAGACCCAGTACTTC.

The genes are TRBV10-3 and TRBJ2-3; perhaps TRBD1 as D (6 bases). CDR1 is ENHRY, CDR2 SYGVKD, per germline. This CDR3 is 15 amino acids long. Trimming removed 9 bases at V and 3 bases at J, with 19 bases between. CDR3 loop: CAIADRKFTTDTQYF. CDR3 sequence (DNA): TGTGCCATTGCTGACAGGAAATTTACGACAGATACGCAGTATTTT.